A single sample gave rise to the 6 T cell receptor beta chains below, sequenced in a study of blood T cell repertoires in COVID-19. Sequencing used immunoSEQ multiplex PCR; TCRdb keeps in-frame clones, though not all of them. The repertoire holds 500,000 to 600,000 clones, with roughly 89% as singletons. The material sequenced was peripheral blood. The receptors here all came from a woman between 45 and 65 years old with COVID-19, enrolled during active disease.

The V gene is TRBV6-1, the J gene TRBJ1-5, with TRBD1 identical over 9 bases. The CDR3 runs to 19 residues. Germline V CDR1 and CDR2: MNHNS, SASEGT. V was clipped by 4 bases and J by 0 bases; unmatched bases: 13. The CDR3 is CASSGRRRGTGPSNQPQHF. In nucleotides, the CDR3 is TGTGCCAGCAGTGGCCGCCGTAGGGGGACAGGGCCTAGCAATCAGCCCCAGCATTTT.

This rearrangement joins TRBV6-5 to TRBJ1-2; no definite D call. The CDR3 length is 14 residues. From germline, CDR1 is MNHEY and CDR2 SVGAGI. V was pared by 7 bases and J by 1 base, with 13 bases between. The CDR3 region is CASTPTEGNYGYTF. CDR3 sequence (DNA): TGTGCCAGCACCCCTACGGAGGGTAACTATGGCTACACCTTC.

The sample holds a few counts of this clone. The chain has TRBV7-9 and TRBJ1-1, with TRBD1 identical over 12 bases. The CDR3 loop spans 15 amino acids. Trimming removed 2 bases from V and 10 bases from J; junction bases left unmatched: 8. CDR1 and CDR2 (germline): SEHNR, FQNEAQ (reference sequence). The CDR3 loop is CASSLNRGTGGRAFF. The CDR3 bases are TGTGCCAGCAGCTTAAACCGAGGGACAGGGGGCCGAGCTTTCTTT.

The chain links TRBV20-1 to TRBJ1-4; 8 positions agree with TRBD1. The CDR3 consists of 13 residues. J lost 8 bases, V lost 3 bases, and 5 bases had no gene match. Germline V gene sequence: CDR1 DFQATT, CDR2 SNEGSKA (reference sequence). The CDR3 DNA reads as TGCAGTGCTAGTCAGGGGGCGGGGGAAAAACTGTTTTTT. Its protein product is CSASQGAGEKLFF.

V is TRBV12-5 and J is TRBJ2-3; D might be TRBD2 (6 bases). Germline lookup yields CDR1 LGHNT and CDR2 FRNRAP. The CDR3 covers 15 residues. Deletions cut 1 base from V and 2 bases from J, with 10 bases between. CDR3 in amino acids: CASGLAGGHTDTQYF. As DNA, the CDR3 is TGTGCTAGTGGTTTGGCCGGAGGGCACACAGATACGCAGTATTTT.

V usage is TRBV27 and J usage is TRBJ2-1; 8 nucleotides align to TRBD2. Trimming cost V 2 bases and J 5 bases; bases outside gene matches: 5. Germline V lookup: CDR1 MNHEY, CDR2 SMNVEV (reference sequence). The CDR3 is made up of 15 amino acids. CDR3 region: CASSLQAGDHNEQFF. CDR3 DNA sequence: TGTGCCAGCAGTTTACAAGCGGGGGACCACAATGAGCAGTTCTTC.